Below are 24 T cell receptor beta chains sequenced from a single sample in a study of T cell changes during pregnancy in multiple sclerosis. The method was immunoSEQ multiplex PCR; TCRdb's version includes in-frame clones alone and lacks a portion of them. The data contain 130,000 or so clones, roughly 92% of them seen just once; the ten biggest clones take up around 6%. Sequenced here: peripheral blood, sampled before pregnancy. The receptors come from a female donor with multiple sclerosis, enrolled in a pregnancy study.

V and J are TRBV7-9 and TRBJ1-1, with D perhaps matching TRBD1 (5 bases). The CDR3 covers 16 residues. CDR1 is SEHNR, CDR2 FQNEAQ, per germline (reference sequence). Trimming removed 0 bases from V and 4 bases from J, with 15 bases in between. The CDR3: CASSLAGRDPTTEAFF. CDR3 DNA: TGTGCCAGCAGCTTAGCCGGGAGGGACCCAACCACTGAAGCTTTCTTT.

This clone occurred a few times. V is TRBV18 and J is TRBJ2-3; 10 nucleotides align to TRBD2. The CDR3 is 15 amino acids. Germline CDR1 is KGHSH and CDR2 is LQKENI. The V and J ends lost 4 bases and 7 bases, in that order; junction bases with no gene match: 8. The CDR3 sequence: CASSQGAGGPNTQYF. The DNA of the CDR3 is TGTGCCAGCTCACAGGGAGCGGGAGGGCCGAATACGCAGTATTTT.

This sequence joins TRBV7-9 and TRBJ2-3, with 11 bases lining up with TRBD2. Trimming cost V 5 bases and J 1 base; bases outside gene matches: 11. The germline V gene has CDR1 SEHNR and CDR2 FQNEAQ (reference sequence). This CDR3 has 18 residues. CDR3 bases: TGTGCCAGCAGCCGAGCTAGCGGGGGGCCCTCGGGCACAGATACGCAGTATTTT. Translated, it gives CASSRASGGPSGTDTQYF.

V usage is TRBV27 and J usage is TRBJ1-1; tentative D call: TRBD1 (5 bases). Germline CDR1 MNHEY, CDR2 SMNVEV (reference sequence). This CDR3 is 13 amino acids long. Between the trimmed V and J ends, which lost 5 bases and 1 base, there was a span of 8 bases. This CDR3 is CASSRQKNTEAFF. CDR3 nucleotides: TGTGCCAGCAGTAGACAGAAGAACACTGAAGCTTTCTTT.

The chain employs TRBV9 and TRBJ2-1; D uncertain. Germline assignment: CDR1 SGDLS and CDR2 YYNGEE. The CDR3 has 13 amino acids. V gave up 5 bases and J gave up 2 bases, with 8 bases separating them. The CDR3 DNA reads as TGTGCCAGCAGTTACTCCCCCTACAATGAGCAGTTCTTC. Translation gives CASSYSPYNEQFF. Variable domain in full (rest from reference TRBV9 and TRBJ2-1): DSGVTQTPKHLITATGQRVTLRCSPRSGDLSVYWYQQSLDQGLQFLIQYYNGEERAKGNILERFSAQQFPDLHSELNLSSLELGDSALYFCASSYSPYNEQFFGPGTRLTVL.

The chain combines TRBV28 with TRBJ1-1, with D tentatively TRBD1 (5 bases). The germline V and J ends were trimmed by 4 bases and 0 bases, with 15 bases remaining between them. This CDR3 has 16 amino acids. The germline V gene encodes CDR1 MDHEN and CDR2 SYDVKM. The CDR3 DNA is TGTGCCAGCAGTTCACGGGGGATTTACATGAACACTGAAGCTTTCTTT. This sequence encodes CASSSRGIYMNTEAFF.

The rearrangement links TRBV28 to TRBJ2-7; 9 bases line up with TRBD1. Germline CDR1 and CDR2: MDHEN and SYDVKM. CDR3 length equals 15 residues. V lost 4 bases to trimming and J lost 8 bases; unmatched junction nucleotides: 12. The CDR3 bases are TGTGCCAGCAGTTCGGGACAGGGTACTCCAGGGAAGCAGTACTTC. Its translation: CASSSGQGTPGKQYF.

J is TRBJ2-1 and V is TRBV7-9; 7 bases fit TRBD2. The CDR3 is made up of 16 amino acids. Germline assignment: CDR1 SEHNR and CDR2 FQNEAQ (reference sequence). Germline trimming cut 5 bases from V and 4 bases from J; bases unmatched to any gene: 11. CDR3 in amino acids: CASSLLAAGLYNEQFF. CDR3 sequence (DNA): TGTGCCAGCAGCCTCCTAGCGGCAGGGTTGTACAATGAGCAGTTCTTC.

The chain recombines TRBV19 with TRBJ1-5; D is possibly TRBD1 (5 bases). CDR3 length equals 12 residues. Germline V gene sequence: CDR1 LNHDA, CDR2 SQIVND (reference sequence). V was pared by 9 bases and J by 2 bases, with 8 bases between. The chain's CDR3 is CASRQRNQPQHF. Written as DNA, the CDR3 is TGTGCCAGCAGACAGCGCAATCAGCCCCAGCATTTT.

This sequence joins TRBV10-3 and TRBJ2-1; 9 bases align to TRBD2. J was trimmed by 4 bases and V by 0 bases; bases with no gene match: 7. Germline assignment: CDR1 ENHRY and CDR2 SYGVKD. CDR3 length equals 17 residues. The CDR3 protein is CAISESAAGGGYNEQFF. The CDR3, as DNA: TGTGCCATCAGTGAGTCGGCAGCGGGAGGAGGTTACAATGAGCAGTTCTTC.

V and J are TRBV27 and TRBJ2-7; weak D call: TRBD2 (5 bases). The CDR3 contains 14 residues. V lost 8 bases and J 1 base, leaving 15 bases between the germline ends. Germline V gene lookup returns CDR1 MNHEY and CDR2 SMNVEV (reference sequence). This CDR3 reads CASQATGKSYEQYF. DNA for the CDR3: TGTGCCAGCCAGGCCACGGGGAAATCCTACGAGCAGTACTTC.

CDR3 amino acids: CASSPRAGFQPQHF. DNA for the CDR3: TGTGCCAGCAGCCCCCGGGCGGGGTTTCAGCCCCAGCATTTT. The J gene is TRBJ1-5, the V gene TRBV9; D remains ambiguous. The CDR3 covers 14 residues. Trimming left V 4 bases short and J 6 bases short, with 14 bases between. Germline V gives CDR1 SGDLS, CDR2 YYNGEE.

CDR3 coding DNA: TGTGCCAGCAGCCAAGCCGGGACAGGGGGCTCACCCCTCCACTTT. This sequence encodes CASSQAGTGGSPLHF. V usage is TRBV4-2 and J usage is TRBJ1-6; 12 nucleotides align to TRBD1. With 1 base clipped from V and 10 bases from J, the junction kept 2 bases outside the gene matches. This CDR3 is built from 15 residues. The germline V gene has CDR1 LGHNA and CDR2 YNFKEQ.

V gene TRBV11-1 combines with J gene TRBJ2-7; D is possibly TRBD2 (6 bases). Germline loops: CDR1 SGHAT, CDR2 FQDESV (reference sequence). Between the trimmed V and J ends, which lost 2 bases and 2 bases, there was a span of 10 bases. The length of the CDR3 is 14 residues. CDR3 nucleotide sequence: TGTGCCAGCAGCTTACGGCGGGGTCCCTACGAGCAGTACTTC. Its protein is CASSLRRGPYEQYF.

This chain connects TRBV9 to TRBJ2-1, with TRBD1 as a possible D gene (5 bases). Germline loops: CDR1 SGDLS, CDR2 YYNGEE. The CDR3 totals 14 residues. V was pared by 3 bases and J by 1 base, with 8 bases between. For the CDR3, the DNA is TGTGCCAGCAGCGGGGGCCCTTCCTACAATGAGCAGTTCTTC. Encoded protein: CASSGGPSYNEQFF.

The chain carries TRBV7-8 and TRBJ1-1, with D possibly being TRBD1 (6 bases). Germline lookup yields CDR1 SGHVS and CDR2 FQNEAQ. V lost 2 bases and J 5 bases, leaving 12 bases between the germline ends. The CDR3 is 14 amino acids. CDR3 DNA: TGTGCCAGCAGCTTATGGGCAGGGGATACTGAAGCTTTCTTT. Amino acid sequence: CASSLWAGDTEAFF. The complete variable domain, with remaining parts taken from reference TRBV7-8 and TRBJ1-1, reads GAGVSQSPRYKVAKRGQDVALRCDPISGHVSLFWYQQALGQGPEFLTYFQNEAQLDKSGLPSDRFFAERPEGSVSTLKIQRTQQEDSAVYLCASSLWAGDTEAFFGQGTRLTVV.

The CDR3: CASSLGASGRVYEQYF. The CDR3 coding sequence is TGTGCCAGCAGCTTAGGAGCTAGCGGGAGGGTATACGAGCAGTACTTC. This chain links TRBV7-8 with TRBJ2-7; 12 bases agree with TRBD2. The CDR3 totals 16 residues. Germline V gene data show CDR1 as SGHVS and CDR2 as FQNEAQ. V lost 1 base, J lost 4 bases, and 5 bases stayed unmatched.

V and J are TRBV9 and TRBJ2-2, with 9 bases that match TRBD2. V gave up 4 bases and J gave up 1 base; unmatched junction bases: 17. CDR1 is SGDLS and CDR2 is YYNGEE in the germline V gene. The CDR3 is made up of 20 amino acids. The CDR3 spells CASSPLIGLAGLLNTGELFF. CDR3 DNA: TGTGCCAGCAGCCCCCTAATTGGGCTAGCGGGACTCTTGAACACCGGGGAGCTGTTTTTT.

The chain is built from TRBV6-6 and TRBJ1-1, with 8 bases identical to TRBD1. With V trimmed by 6 bases and J by 1 base, 4 bases remained unmatched. CDR1 and CDR2 (germline): MNHNY, SVGAGI (reference sequence). The CDR3 loop spans 14 amino acids. CDR3 sequence (DNA): TGTGCCAGCAGAGAAGACAGGGGGAACACTGAAGCTTTCTTT. Translated: CASREDRGNTEAFF.

The V call is TRBV7-9, the J call TRBJ2-2, with a possible D match to TRBD2 (5 bases). CDR1 and CDR2 from the germline V gene are SEHNR and FQNEAQ (reference sequence). The CDR3 is 13 residues long. The DNA for the CDR3 is TGTGTTTCCCCGGCGGGGAACACCGGGGAGCTGTTTTTT. Protein: CVSPAGNTGELFF.

This clone was picked up one time. The chain combines TRBV19 with TRBJ1-5; D might be TRBD1 (6 bases). The CDR3 is 16 residues long. The germline CDR1 and CDR2 sequences are LNHDA and SQIVND (reference sequence). The V and J ends lost 5 bases and 4 bases respectively, with 18 bases between them. The CDR3 DNA reads as TGTGCCAGTAGTGAGCGCTTAGGGGGTAGAAATCAGCCCCAGCATTTT. Translated, it gives CASSERLGGRNQPQHF.

The V call is TRBV7-6, the J call TRBJ1-5; TRBD1 might be the D (5 bases). The germline gives CDR1 SGHVS, CDR2 FNYEAQ. The CDR3 spans 12 residues. V gave up 4 bases and J gave up 6 bases, with 7 bases separating them. The DNA for the CDR3 is TGTGCCAGCAGCTCAGGGCTTCAGCCCCAGCATTTT. Translating gives CASSSGLQPQHF.

This clone showed up just once. The chain links TRBV6-1 to TRBJ1-4; maybe TRBD1 (6 bases). The CDR3 extends over 16 amino acids. CDR1 is MNHNS and CDR2 is SASEGT in the germline V gene. V lost 1 base to trimming and J lost 3 bases, with 12 bases between them. In DNA, the CDR3 is TGTGCCAGCAGTGAAGTACAGGGCAGACCTAATGAAAAACTGTTTTTT. Protein sequence: CASSEVQGRPNEKLFF.

This clone was seen only once. This sequence joins TRBV27 and TRBJ1-6; the D gene is possibly TRBD1 (5 bases). Germline V gene lookup returns CDR1 MNHEY and CDR2 SMNVEV (reference sequence). This CDR3 comprises 14 residues. V lost 5 bases, J lost 9 bases, and 14 bases lay in between. DNA for the CDR3: TGTGCCAGCAGTCTCAGACAGTTGCGTTCACCCCTCCACTTT. Translation: CASSLRQLRSPLHF.